The present entry profiles one T cell receptor beta chain with its context. This clone was seen just once. Its antigen is currently not known. No much larger clonotype is one base removed from it; base qualities were not supplied. The sample belongs to a study of shared clonotypes between healthy human individuals (dated by TCRdb to 2018 to 2020). Some background on the complete study: The cohort comprised two women and three men aged 18 to 49 years. For each donor, CD4 naive and CD4 memory were each given three plates, CD8 naive was given two plates, and CD8 memory was given one plate. Different laboratories and diverse techniques were used to prepare libraries and sequence TCR repertoires, to increase sequencing depth and limit assay-specific biases. Each donor's leukapheresis produced roughly between roughly 0.94 and 9.5 billion PBMCs. To estimate repertoire size and how much clonotypes are shared between individuals, the study performed deep sequencing of blood TCR repertoires from a few healthy adults.

Using the deep immunoSEQ assay, multiplex PCR amplified TCR CDR3 regions from genomic DNA. Extracted genomic DNA from each cell subset was spread evenly across all wells of several immunoSEQ 96-well plates, with each plate serving as a replicate. For sorted subsets, 200 ng of genomic DNA, equivalent to about 30,000 T cell genomes, went into each replicate PCR. The purified libraries were quantified using a Qubit 3.0 fluorometer, sized with a Bioanalyzer 2100, and then quantified again using the KAPA Library Quantification kit. Each immunoSEQ 96-well plate was sequenced on its own single-read 150-cycle Illumina NextSeq 550 flow cell. In the original analysis: Because the immunoSEQ output held only junctional sequences and lacked quality scores, the filtering could not match the filtering applied to full-length reads. To assign V/J genes and CDR3, sequences were annotated against IMGT germline references using PyIR, a Python wrapper for IgBLAST v1.9. Any read was removed if the V/J assignment was weak (E-value above 1e-6), the CDR3 was missing, or the read contained stop codons, out-of-frame junctions, or ambiguous translated residues. V3J clonotypes were defined as sequences sharing an identical inferred V gene, J gene, and CDR3 amino acid sequence. To compute the percentage overlap between repertoires, the number of shared unique clonotypes was divided by the size of the smaller repertoire. Three approaches were used to assess repertoire richness: RTK rarefaction, the Chao1 estimator, and Recon v2.1 estimates of unobserved clonotypes. Generation probabilities were computed with OLGA for all TCRbeta clonotypes obtained by the gDNA method from several donors. This immuneACCESS table, as held by TCRdb, lists in-frame sequences with V and J called but not all clones. Of the missing ones, under half trace to an unresolved V gene in checked studies; the others have no known cause. V, J and clone size were drawn from that table, and D and trimming were deduced from the DNA. For this sample there are roughly 1,500,000 clones; roughly 98% appear just once. Together, the top ten hold 0.4% to 0.45% of the sample.

The donors were healthy, HIV-negative adults who had no recently reported acute infections or vaccinations. Every donor was a Caucasian adult residing in Nashville, Tennessee, USA. Magnetic negative selection was used to enrich CD4+ T cells, after which naive cells were positively selected on CD45RA and the negative fraction became the memory subset. After blood collection by leukapheresis, PBMCs were isolated using Ficoll-Histopaque density gradient centrifugation and then cryopreserved in the vapor phase of liquid nitrogen. Analytical flow cytometry was used to check the purity and quantity of each magnetically sorted T cell population. From each sorted fraction, genomic DNA was isolated and quantified by UV absorbance on a Nanodrop 2000c. Taken from cysteine to phenylalanine, the CDR3 has 15 residues. This entry keeps only the CDR3 DNA: 45 bases, framed from base 1. In the germline V gene, CDR1 corresponds to SGHRS and CDR2 to YFSETQ. Here V drops 5 bases and J drops 0 bases, and the junction holds 4 bases not matched to any gene.

What the research found in general, with its limitations: About 4.5% of naive CD4, more than 3% of naive CD8, 2.3% of memory CD4, and approximately 0.39% of memory CD8 clonotypes were shared across several donors. Sampling was limited to blood, and TCR repertoires in tissue likely differ from TCR repertoires in blood. Pairwise subsampling indicated that sequencing depth was expected to affect the degree of clonotype sharing among donors. Naive subsets generally had larger estimated clonotype richness than memory subsets did. Compared with non-shared clonotypes, clonotypes shared by all four sorted-subset donors had higher generation probabilities. The genetic and exposure-history diversity represented was limited by the small number of donors. Incomplete sequencing was indicated by rarefaction of sorted-subset datasets, despite the large sequencing depth.

The material sequenced was naive CD4+ T cells sorted from blood. What the cell subset or site label conveys for this sample: CD45RA+ positively selected. The chain is encoded by TRBV5-1 joined to TRBJ2-1, and 8 junctional nucleotides match TRBD1. The clonotype comes from a man aged 30 to 45 in good health. CDR3 protein: CASRQQGASYNEQFF. DNA sequence: TGCGCCAGCAGGCAGCAGGGGGCCTCCTACAATGAGCAGTTCTTC. Where the CDR3 stops, the reference TRBV5-1 and TRBJ2-1 genes take over; the full variable domain is KAGVTQTPRYLIKTRGQQVTLSCSPISGHRSVSWYQQTPGQGLQFLFEYFSETQRNKGNFPGRFSGRQFSNSRSEMNVSTLELGDSALYLCASRQQGASYNEQFFGPGTRLTVL.